What follows is one T cell receptor beta chain and its context. The entry originates in a study of blood T cell repertoires in COVID-19. In the study overall: Samples representing acute and convalescent COVID-19 were sourced from the United States, Italy and Spain. The cDNA or gDNA used as material had been derived from T cells, B-cell-depleted T cells, or PBMCs.

Losses at the gene ends were 0 bases for V and 5 bases for J; bases not matched to a gene: 4. Germline values: CDR1 WNHNN, CDR2 SYGVQD (reference sequence). This CDR3 region has 16 residues. Authors' data handling: How many nucleated cells were present was estimated from reference gene primer amplification. Measured with immunoSEQ multiplex PCR; TCRdb has only the in-frame clones, and not every one. V and J calls plus clone size are reproduced from that table; the DNA served to infer D and trimming. The sample carries about 120,000 clones, about 92% recorded once. The genes are TRBV10-1 and TRBJ2-1; 10 bases align to TRBD2. The TCR comes from a man in his 60s with COVID-19, enrolled during active disease. Sequencing was carried out using peripheral blood. CDR3: CASSESGTSVNNEQFF. The CDR3 DNA reads as TGCGCCAGCAGTGAGTCCGGGACTAGCGTTAACAATGAGCAGTTCTTC.